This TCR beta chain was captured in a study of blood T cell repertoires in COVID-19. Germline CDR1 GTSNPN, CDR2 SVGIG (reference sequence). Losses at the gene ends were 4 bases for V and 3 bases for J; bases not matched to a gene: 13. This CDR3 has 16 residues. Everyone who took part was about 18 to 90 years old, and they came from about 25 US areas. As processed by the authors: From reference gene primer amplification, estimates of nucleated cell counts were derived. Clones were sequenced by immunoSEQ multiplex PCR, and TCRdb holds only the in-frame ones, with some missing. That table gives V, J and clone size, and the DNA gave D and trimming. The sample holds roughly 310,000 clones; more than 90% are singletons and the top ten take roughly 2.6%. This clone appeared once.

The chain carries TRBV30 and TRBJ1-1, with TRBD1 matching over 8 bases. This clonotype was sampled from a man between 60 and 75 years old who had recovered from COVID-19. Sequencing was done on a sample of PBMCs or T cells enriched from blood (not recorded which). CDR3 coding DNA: TGTGCCTGGAATCGAGTCAGGGGGCAGTTTGACACTGAAGCTTTCTTT. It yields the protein CAWNRVRGQFDTEAFF.